This TCR beta chain was recorded in a study of cytomegalovirus exposure and HLA in healthy donors. Study in general: The early release's HLA-typed donors yielded about 85 million unique TCRs.

The PCR was carried out with 60 Vbeta primers and 13 Jbeta primers. The repertoire was sequenced with immunoSEQ multiplex PCR; TCRdb's copy has only in-frame clones and lacks some. The table lists under 170,000 clones, roughly 77% of them singletons, with roughly 3.4% in the top ten. The CDR3 is 12 residues long. V gave up 3 bases and J gave up 7 bases, with 9 bases separating them. The germline V gene has CDR1 LNHDA and CDR2 SQIVND (reference sequence). The sequenced sample was PBMCs. J is TRBJ1-1 and V is TRBV19; D is unresolved. The sequence came from a human donor in good health. The CDR3 DNA sequence: TGTGCCAGTAGTATGAGCGGTTTTGAAGCTTTCTTT. Its translation is CASSMSGFEAFF.